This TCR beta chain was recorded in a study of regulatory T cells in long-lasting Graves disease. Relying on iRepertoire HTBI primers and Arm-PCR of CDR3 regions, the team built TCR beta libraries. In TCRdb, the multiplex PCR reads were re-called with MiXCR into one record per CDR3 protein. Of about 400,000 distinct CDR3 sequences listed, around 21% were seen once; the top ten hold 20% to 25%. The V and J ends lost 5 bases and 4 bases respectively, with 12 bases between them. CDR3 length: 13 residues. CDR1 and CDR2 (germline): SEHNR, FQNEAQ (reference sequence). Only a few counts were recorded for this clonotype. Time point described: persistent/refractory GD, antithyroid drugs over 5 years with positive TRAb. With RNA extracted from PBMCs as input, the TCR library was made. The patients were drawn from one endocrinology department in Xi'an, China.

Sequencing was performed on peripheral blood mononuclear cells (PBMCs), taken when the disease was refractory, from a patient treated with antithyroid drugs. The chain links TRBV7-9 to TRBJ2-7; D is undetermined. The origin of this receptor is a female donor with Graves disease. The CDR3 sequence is CASSQRDEYEQYF. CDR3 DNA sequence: TGTGCCAGCAGCCAGCGCGATGAATACGAGCAGTACTTC. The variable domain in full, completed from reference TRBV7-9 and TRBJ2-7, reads DTGVSQNPRHKITKRGQNVTFRCDPISEHNRLYWYRQTLGQGPEFLTYFQNEAQLEKSRLLSDRFSAERPKGSFSTLEIQRTEQGDSAMYLCASSQRDEYEQYFGPGTRLTVT.